This T cell receptor (beta chain) was sequenced for a study of control samples from healthy donors and cancer patients. The CDR3 has 19 amino acids. The ends lost 3 bases at V and 0 bases at J; junction bases unmatched: 8. From germline, CDR1 is SGDLS and CDR2 YYNGEE. Assay: immunoSEQ multiplex PCR; the TCRdb copy retains only in-frame clones and omits some. The sample holds 70,000 to 85,000 clones, about nine tenths seen once. The TCR comes from a man over 45 in good health. The rearrangement links TRBV9 to TRBJ2-6, with 11 bases aligning to TRBD1. The specimen was blood. The CDR3 region is CASSARGTGGSSGANVLTF. DNA for the CDR3: TGTGCCAGCAGCGCCCGTGGGACAGGGGGAAGCTCTGGGGCCAACGTCCTGACTTTC.